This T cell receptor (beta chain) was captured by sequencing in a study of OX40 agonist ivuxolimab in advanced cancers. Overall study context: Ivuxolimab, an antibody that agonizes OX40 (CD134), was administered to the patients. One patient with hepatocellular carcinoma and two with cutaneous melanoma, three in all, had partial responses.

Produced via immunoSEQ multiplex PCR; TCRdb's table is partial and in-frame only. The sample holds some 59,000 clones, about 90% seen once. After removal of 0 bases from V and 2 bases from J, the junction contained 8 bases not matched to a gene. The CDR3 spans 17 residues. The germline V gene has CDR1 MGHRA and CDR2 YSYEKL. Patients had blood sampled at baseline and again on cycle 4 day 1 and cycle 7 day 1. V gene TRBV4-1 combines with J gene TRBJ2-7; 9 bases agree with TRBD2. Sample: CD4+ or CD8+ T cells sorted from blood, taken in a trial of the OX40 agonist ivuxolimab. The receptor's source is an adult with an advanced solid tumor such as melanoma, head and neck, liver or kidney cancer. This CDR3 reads CASSQDPTSGLTYEQYF. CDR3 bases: TGCGCCAGCAGCCAAGATCCTACTAGCGGGTTAACCTACGAGCAGTACTTC.